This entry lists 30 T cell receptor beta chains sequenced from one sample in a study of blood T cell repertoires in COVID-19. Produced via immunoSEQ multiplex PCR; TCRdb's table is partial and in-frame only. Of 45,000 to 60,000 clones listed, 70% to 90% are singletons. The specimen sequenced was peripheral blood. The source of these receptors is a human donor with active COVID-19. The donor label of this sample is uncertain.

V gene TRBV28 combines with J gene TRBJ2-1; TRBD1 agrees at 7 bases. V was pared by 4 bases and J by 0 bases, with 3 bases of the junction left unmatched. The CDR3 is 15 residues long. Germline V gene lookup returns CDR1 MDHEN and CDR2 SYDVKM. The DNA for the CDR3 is TGTGCCAGCAGTTCAACAGGGGACTCCTACAATGAGCAGTTCTTC. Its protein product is CASSSTGDSYNEQFF. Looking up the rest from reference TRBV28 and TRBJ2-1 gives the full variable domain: DVKVTQSSRYLVKRTGEKVFLECVQDMDHENMFWYRQDPGLGLRLIYFSYDVKMKEKGDIPEGYSVSREKKERFSLILESASTNQTSMYLCASSSTGDSYNEQFFGPGTRLTVL.

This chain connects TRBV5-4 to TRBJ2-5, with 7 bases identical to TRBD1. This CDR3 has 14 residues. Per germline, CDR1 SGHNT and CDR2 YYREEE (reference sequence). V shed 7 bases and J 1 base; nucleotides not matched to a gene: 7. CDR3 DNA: TGTGCCAGCGGCCAAAGGGGGCGCCAAGAGACCCAGTACTTC. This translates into CASGQRGRQETQYF.

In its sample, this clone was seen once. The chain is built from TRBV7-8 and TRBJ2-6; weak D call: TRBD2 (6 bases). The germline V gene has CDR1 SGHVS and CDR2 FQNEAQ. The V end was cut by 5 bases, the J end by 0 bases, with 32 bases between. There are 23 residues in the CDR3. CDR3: CASSPHRRGLPRVGNSGANVLTF. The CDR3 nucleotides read TGTGCCAGCAGCCCCCATAGGCGGGGACTCCCTCGGGTAGGGAACTCTGGGGCCAACGTCCTGACTTTC.

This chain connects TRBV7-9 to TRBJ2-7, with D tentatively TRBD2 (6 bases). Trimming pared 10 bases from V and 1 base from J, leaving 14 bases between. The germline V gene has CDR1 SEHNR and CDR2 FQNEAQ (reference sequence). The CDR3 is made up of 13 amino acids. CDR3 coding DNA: TGTGCCATAGGAGGGCGCCGATCCTACGAGCAGTACTTC. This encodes CAIGGRRSYEQYF.

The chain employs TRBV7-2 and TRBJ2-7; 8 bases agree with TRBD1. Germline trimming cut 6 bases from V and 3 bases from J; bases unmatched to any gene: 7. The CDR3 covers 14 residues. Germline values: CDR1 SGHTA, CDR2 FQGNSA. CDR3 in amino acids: CASSTGGLVYEQYF. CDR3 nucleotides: TGTGCCAGCAGTACAGGGGGACTCGTCTACGAGCAGTACTTC.

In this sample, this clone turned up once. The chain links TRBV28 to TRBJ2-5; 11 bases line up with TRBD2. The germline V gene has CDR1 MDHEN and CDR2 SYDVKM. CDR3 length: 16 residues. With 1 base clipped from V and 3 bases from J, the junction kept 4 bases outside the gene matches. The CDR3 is CASSLSASGGKETQYF. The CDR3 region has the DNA TGTGCCAGCAGTTTATCCGCTAGCGGGGGGAAAGAGACCCAGTACTTC.

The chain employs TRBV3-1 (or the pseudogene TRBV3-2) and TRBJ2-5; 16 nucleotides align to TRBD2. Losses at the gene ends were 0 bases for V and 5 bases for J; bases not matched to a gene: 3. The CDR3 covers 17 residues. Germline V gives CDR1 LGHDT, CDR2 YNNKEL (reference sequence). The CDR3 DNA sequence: TGTGCCAGCAGCCAAGATAAGGGACTAGCGGGAGGGGAGACCCAGTACTTC. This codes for CASSQDKGLAGGETQYF.

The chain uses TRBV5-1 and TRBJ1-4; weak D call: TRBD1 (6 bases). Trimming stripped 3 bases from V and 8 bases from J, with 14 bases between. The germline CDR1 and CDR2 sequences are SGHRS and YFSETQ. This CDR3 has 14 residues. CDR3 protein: CASSSQGSGEKLFF. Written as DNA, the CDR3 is TGCGCCAGCAGCTCGCAGGGGTCTGGGGAAAAACTGTTTTTT.

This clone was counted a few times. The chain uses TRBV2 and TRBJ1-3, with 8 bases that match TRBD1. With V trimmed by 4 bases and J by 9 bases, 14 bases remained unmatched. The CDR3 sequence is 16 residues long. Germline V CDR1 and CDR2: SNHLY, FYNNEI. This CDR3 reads CASSAGQGTEYGTIYF. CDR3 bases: TGTGCCAGCAGTGCAGGACAGGGAACAGAGTACGGCACCATATATTTT.

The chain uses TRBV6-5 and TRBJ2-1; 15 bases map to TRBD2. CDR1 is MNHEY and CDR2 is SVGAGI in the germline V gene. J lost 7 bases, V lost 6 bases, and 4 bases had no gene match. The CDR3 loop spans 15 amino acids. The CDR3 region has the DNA TGTGCCAGCAGAGGGGGACTAGCGGGGGGTAATGAGCAGTTCTTC. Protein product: CASRGGLAGGNEQFF.

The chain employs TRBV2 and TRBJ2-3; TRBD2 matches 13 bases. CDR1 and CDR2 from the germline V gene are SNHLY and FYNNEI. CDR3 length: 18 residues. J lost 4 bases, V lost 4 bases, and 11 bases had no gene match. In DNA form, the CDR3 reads TGTGCCAGCAGTGTAACTAGCGGGAGGGCCAGGACCCCAGATACGCAGTATTTT. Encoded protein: CASSVTSGRARTPDTQYF. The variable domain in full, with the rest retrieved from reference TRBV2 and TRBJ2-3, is EPEVTQTPSHQVTQMGQEVILRCVPISNHLYFYWYRQILGQKVEFLVSFYNNEISEKSEIFDDQFSVERPDGSNFTLKIRSTKLEDSAMYFCASSVTSGRARTPDTQYFGPGTRLTVL.

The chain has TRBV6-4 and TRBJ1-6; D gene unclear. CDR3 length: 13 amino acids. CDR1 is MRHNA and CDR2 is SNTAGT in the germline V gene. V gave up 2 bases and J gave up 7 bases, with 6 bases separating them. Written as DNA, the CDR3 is TGTGCCAGCAGTGACGAGCCCAATTCACCCCTCCACTTT. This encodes CASSDEPNSPLHF.

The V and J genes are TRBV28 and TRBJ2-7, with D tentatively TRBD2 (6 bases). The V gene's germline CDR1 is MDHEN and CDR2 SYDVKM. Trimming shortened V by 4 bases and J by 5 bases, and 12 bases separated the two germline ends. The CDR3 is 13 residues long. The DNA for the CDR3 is TGTGCCAGCAGTTCGGAGGGAGTCCACGAGCAGTACTTC. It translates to CASSSEGVHEQYF. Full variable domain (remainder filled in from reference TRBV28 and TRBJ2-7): DVKVTQSSRYLVKRTGEKVFLECVQDMDHENMFWYRQDPGLGLRLIYFSYDVKMKEKGDIPEGYSVSREKKERFSLILESASTNQTSMYLCASSSEGVHEQYFGPGTRLTVT.

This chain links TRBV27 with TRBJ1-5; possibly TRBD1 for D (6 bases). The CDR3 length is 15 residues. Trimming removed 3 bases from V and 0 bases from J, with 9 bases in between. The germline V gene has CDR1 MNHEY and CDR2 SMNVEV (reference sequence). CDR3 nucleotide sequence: TGTGCCAGCAGTTTCCTCAGGGGTAGCAATCAGCCCCAGCATTTT. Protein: CASSFLRGSNQPQHF.

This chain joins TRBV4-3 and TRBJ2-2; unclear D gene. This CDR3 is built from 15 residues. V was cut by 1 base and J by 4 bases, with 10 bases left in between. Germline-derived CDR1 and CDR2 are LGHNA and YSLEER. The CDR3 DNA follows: TGCGCCAGCAGCCAAGGTCATTTGAGCACCGGGGAGCTGTTTTTT. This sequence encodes CASSQGHLSTGELFF.

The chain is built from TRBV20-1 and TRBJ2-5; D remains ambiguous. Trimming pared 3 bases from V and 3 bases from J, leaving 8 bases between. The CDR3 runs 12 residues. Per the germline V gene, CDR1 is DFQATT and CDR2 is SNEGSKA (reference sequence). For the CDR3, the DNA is TGCAGTGCTAGTTTCAGTAAAGAGACCCAGTACTTC. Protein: CSASFSKETQYF.

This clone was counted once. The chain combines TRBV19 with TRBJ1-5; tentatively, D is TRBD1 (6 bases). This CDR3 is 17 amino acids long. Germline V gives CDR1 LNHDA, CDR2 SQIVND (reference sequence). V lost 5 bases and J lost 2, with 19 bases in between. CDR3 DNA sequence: TGTGCCAGTAGTTTACGACAGGCGTTGTTGGGCAATCAGCCCCAGCATTTT. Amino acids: CASSLRQALLGNQPQHF. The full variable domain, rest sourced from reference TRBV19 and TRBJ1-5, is DGGITQSPKYLFRKEGQNVTLSCEQNLNHDAMYWYRQDPGQGLRLIYYSQIVNDFQKGDIAEGYSVSREKKESFPLTVTSAQKNPTAFYLCASSLRQALLGNQPQHFGDGTRLSIL.

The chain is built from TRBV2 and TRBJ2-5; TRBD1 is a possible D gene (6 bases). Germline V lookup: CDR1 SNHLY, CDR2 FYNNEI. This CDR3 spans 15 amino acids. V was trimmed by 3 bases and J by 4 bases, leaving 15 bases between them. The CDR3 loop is CASSDVGRGGETQYF. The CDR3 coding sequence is TGTGCCAGCAGTGACGTGGGCAGGGGCGGAGAGACCCAGTACTTC.

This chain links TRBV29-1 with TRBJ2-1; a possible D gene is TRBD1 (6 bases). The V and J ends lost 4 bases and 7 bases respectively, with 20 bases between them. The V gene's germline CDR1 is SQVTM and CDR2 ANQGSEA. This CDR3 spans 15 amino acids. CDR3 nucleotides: TGCAGCGTTGCCAACCGGGACATGGTTCATAATGAGCAGTTCTTC. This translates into CSVANRDMVHNEQFF.

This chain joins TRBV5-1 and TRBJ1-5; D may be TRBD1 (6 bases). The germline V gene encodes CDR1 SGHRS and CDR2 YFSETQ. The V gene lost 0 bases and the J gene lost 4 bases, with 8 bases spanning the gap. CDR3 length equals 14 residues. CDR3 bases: TGCGCCAGCAGCTTGGAAGGGGGTAATCAGCCCCAGCATTTT. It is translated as CASSLEGGNQPQHF. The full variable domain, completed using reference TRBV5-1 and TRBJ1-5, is KAGVTQTPRYLIKTRGQQVTLSCSPISGHRSVSWYQQTPGQGLQFLFEYFSETQRNKGNFPGRFSGRQFSNSRSEMNVSTLELGDSALYLCASSLEGGNQPQHFGDGTRLSIL.

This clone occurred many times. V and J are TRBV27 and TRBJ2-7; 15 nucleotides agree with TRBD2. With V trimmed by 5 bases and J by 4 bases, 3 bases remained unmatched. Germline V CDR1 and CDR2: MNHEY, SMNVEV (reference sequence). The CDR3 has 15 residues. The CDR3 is CASSGTSGGWYEQYF. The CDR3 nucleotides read TGTGCCAGCAGTGGGACTAGCGGGGGGTGGTACGAGCAGTACTTC.

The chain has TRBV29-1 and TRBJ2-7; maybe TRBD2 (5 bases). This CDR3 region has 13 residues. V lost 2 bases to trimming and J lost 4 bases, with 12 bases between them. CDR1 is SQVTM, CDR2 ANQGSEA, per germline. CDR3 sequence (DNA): TGCAGCGTTGAATCTCCTAGCACGTACGAGCAGTACTTC. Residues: CSVESPSTYEQYF.

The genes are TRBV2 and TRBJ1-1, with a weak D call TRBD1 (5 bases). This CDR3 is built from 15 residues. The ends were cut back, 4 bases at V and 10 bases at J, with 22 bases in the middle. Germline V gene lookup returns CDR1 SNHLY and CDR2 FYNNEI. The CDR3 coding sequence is TGTGCCAGCAGTGGGGGGATAAGGGAGGGGACCGGAGCTTTCTTT. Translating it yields CASSGGIREGTGAFF.

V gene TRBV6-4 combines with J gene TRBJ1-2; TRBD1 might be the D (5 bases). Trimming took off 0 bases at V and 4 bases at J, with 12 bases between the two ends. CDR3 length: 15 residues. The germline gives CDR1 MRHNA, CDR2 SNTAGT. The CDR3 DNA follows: TGTGCCAGCAGTGACTCTGGGACTCTAGGCTATGGCTACACCTTC. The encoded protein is CASSDSGTLGYGYTF.

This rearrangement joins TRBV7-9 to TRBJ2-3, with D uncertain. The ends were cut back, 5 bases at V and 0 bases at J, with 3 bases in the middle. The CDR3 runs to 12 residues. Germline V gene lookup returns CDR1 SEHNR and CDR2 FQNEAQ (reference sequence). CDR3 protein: CASSLSTDTQYF. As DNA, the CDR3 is TGTGCCAGCAGCCTTAGCACAGATACGCAGTATTTT.

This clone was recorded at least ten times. The CDR3, as DNA: TGTGCCAGCAGTTTGCGCAGGGCCAATCAGCCCCAGCATTTT. Amino acids: CASSLRRANQPQHF. The chain employs TRBV27 and TRBJ1-5; D possibly corresponds to TRBD1 (5 bases). Germline-derived CDR1 and CDR2 are MNHEY and SMNVEV (reference sequence). CDR3 length: 14 residues. V dropped 3 bases and J dropped 3 bases, with 9 bases sitting between them.

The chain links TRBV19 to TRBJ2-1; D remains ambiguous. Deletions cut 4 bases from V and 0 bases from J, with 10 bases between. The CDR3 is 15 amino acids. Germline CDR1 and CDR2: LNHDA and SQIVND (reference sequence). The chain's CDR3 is CASSTRPSSYNEQFF. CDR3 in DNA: TGTGCCAGTAGTACCCGCCCGAGCTCCTACAATGAGCAGTTCTTC. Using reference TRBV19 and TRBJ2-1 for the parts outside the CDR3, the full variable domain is DGGITQSPKYLFRKEGQNVTLSCEQNLNHDAMYWYRQDPGQGLRLIYYSQIVNDFQKGDIAEGYSVSREKKESFPLTVTSAQKNPTAFYLCASSTRPSSYNEQFFGPGTRLTVL.

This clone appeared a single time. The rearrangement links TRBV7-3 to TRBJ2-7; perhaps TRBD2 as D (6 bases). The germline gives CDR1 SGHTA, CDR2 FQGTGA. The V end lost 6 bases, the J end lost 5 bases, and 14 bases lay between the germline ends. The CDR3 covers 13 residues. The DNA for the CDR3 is TGTGCCAGCAGTCTGAAGGGGAGGAACGAGCAGTACTTC. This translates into CASSLKGRNEQYF.

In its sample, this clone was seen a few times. In DNA, the CDR3 is TGTGCCAGTAGTAACCTCGGCGTTGAGAGGGTAGATCAGCCCCAGCATTTT. This gives the protein CASSNLGVERVDQPQHF. J is TRBJ1-5 and V is TRBV19, with D unclear. The CDR3 contains 17 residues. Trimming left V 4 bases short and J 5 bases short, with 21 bases between. Per germline, CDR1 LNHDA and CDR2 SQIVND (reference sequence).

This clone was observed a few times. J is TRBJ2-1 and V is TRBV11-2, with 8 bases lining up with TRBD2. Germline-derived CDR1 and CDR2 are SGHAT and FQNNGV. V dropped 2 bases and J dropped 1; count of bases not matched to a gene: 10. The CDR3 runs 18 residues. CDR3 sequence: CASSLTERGKPSYNEQFF. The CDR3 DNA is TGTGCCAGCAGCTTAACGGAGCGGGGGAAACCTTCCTACAATGAGCAGTTCTTC.